This T cell receptor beta chain was sequenced in a study of cytomegalovirus exposure and HLA in healthy donors. The PCR used 60 Vbeta and 13 Jbeta primers. The repertoire was sequenced with immunoSEQ multiplex PCR; TCRdb's copy has only in-frame clones and lacks some. The sample carries 150,000 to 200,000 clones, about 70% recorded once. Germline CDR1 SNHLY, CDR2 FYNNEI. CDR3 length: 16 amino acids. The junction had 9 bases not matched to a gene; V was cut back by 8 bases and J by 0 bases. Sequencing was performed on PBMCs. The sequence derives from a woman in her thirties or forties in good health and CMV-seropositive. This rearrangement joins TRBV2 to TRBJ1-3, with TRBD1 identical over 8 bases. The chain's CDR3 is CASGSRTGTSGNTIYF. CDR3 nucleotides: TGTGCCAGCGGATCTAGGACAGGGACCTCTGGAAACACCATATATTTT.